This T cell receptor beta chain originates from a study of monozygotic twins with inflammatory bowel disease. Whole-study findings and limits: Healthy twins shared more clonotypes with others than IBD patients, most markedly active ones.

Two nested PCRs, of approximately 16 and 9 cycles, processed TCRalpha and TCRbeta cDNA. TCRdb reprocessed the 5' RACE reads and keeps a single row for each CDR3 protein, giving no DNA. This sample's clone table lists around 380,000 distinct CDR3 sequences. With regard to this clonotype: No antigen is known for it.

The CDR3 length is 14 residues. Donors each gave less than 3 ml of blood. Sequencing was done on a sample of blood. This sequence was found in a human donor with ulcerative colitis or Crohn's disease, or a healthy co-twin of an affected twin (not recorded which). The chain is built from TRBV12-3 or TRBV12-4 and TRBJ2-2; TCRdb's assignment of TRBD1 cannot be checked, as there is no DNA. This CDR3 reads CASSLTQGTGELFF.